Below are 25 T cell receptor beta chains sequenced from a single sample in a study of graft-versus-host responses after intestinal transplantation (dated by TCRdb to about 2021). To isolate intraepithelial and lamina propria lymphocytes from graft specimens, dithiothreitol, EDTA incubations and collagenase D digestion were used. Library preparation used the immunoSEQ multiplex PCR assay. This immuneACCESS table, as held by TCRdb, lists in-frame sequences with V and J called but not all clones. Of the missing ones, under half trace to an unresolved V gene in checked studies; the others have no known cause. Present in this sample are roughly 4,500 clones, more than 70% of which were seen just once. Around 14% of the sample lies in the top ten. The sample consisted of ileum tissue, taken 338 days after intestinal transplantation. The receptors here all came from a human patient who received an intestinal transplant, so some T cells may come from the graft donor.

This chain joins TRBV19 and TRBJ1-5, with D perhaps TRBD1 (6 bases). The CDR3 is made up of 13 amino acids. Trimming shortened V by 5 bases and J by 5 bases, and 10 bases separated the two germline ends. Looked up from germline, CDR1 is LNHDA and CDR2 is SQIVND (reference sequence). This CDR3 is CASSAGAYQPQHF. In nucleotides, the CDR3 is TGTGCCAGTAGTGCAGGGGCCTATCAGCCCCAGCATTTT.

The rearrangement uses TRBV9 and TRBJ1-4, with a possible D match to TRBD1 (5 bases). The CDR3 extends over 14 amino acids. V lost 4 bases to trimming and J lost 7 bases, with 14 bases between them. Germline V gene sequence: CDR1 SGDLS, CDR2 YYNGEE. CDR3 coding DNA: TGTGCCAGCAGCCCCCACTGGGGCCCTGAAAAACTGTTTTTT. This gives the protein CASSPHWGPEKLFF. Full variable domain (missing parts from reference TRBV9 and TRBJ1-4): DSGVTQTPKHLITATGQRVTLRCSPRSGDLSVYWYQQSLDQGLQFLIQYYNGEERAKGNILERFSAQQFPDLHSELNLSSLELGDSALYFCASSPHWGPEKLFFGSGTQLSVL.

The table lists this clone with a few counts. The J gene is TRBJ2-5, the V gene TRBV30, with D tentatively TRBD2 (7 bases). Looked up from germline, CDR1 is GTSNPN and CDR2 is SVGIG (reference sequence). The CDR3 length is 16 residues. Trimming removed 0 bases at V and 7 bases at J, with 21 bases between. The CDR3 DNA follows: TGTGCCTGGAGTGTTTTACGGGGGGCAAACGGCGGGACCCAGTACTTC. Protein: CAWSVLRGANGGTQYF.

The table lists this clone with a few counts. The chain links TRBV30 to TRBJ1-3; D is ambiguous. The CDR3 loop spans 15 amino acids. Germline values: CDR1 GTSNPN, CDR2 SVGIG (reference sequence). V lost 0 bases to trimming and J lost 0 bases, with 9 bases between them. CDR3: CAWSVSAGSGNTIYF. The CDR3 bases are TGTGCCTGGAGTGTATCGGCAGGCTCTGGAAACACCATATATTTT.

The chain recombines TRBV5-1 with TRBJ1-3, with D possibly matching TRBD1 (5 bases). There are 18 residues in the CDR3. Germline CDR1 is SGHRS and CDR2 is YFSETQ. The V gene lost 0 bases and the J gene lost 0 bases, with 16 bases spanning the gap. The CDR3 here is CASSLGEGVRSSGNTIYF. For the CDR3, the DNA is TGCGCCAGCAGCTTGGGGGAAGGGGTTAGGAGCTCTGGAAACACCATATATTTT. Based on the CDR3 plus reference TRBV5-1 and TRBJ1-3, the full variable domain is KAGVTQTPRYLIKTRGQQVTLSCSPISGHRSVSWYQQTPGQGLQFLFEYFSETQRNKGNFPGRFSGRQFSNSRSEMNVSTLELGDSALYLCASSLGEGVRSSGNTIYFGEGSWLTVV.

The V gene is TRBV19, the J gene TRBJ1-5, with 9 positions matching TRBD1. Germline assignment: CDR1 LNHDA and CDR2 SQIVND (reference sequence). The CDR3 sequence is 17 residues long. V lost 3 bases to trimming and J lost 3 bases; unmatched junction nucleotides: 9. For the CDR3, the DNA is TGTGCCAGTAGTATCGAGGGACAGGGAAGTTACAATCAGCCCCAGCATTTT. This codes for CASSIEGQGSYNQPQHF.

V gene TRBV28 combines with J gene TRBJ2-3; D gene uncertain. Germline CDR1 reads MDHEN; CDR2 reads SYDVKM. The length of the CDR3 is 15 residues. Between the trimmed V and J ends, which lost 4 bases and 3 bases, there was a span of 14 bases. The CDR3 loop reads CASSSHLDKTDTQYF. CDR3 coding DNA: TGTGCCAGCAGTTCCCACCTCGACAAGACAGATACGCAGTATTTT.

This chain uses TRBV2 with TRBJ2-5; D may be TRBD1 (6 bases). Germline lookup yields CDR1 SNHLY and CDR2 FYNNEI. V lost 11 bases and J lost 4, with 14 bases in between. CDR3 length equals 12 residues. Written as DNA, the CDR3 is TGTGCCTCATGGAAGGGGGTAGAGACCCAGTACTTC. Translation gives CASWKGVETQYF.

The rearrangement joins TRBV2 to TRBJ2-1; 8 positions agree with TRBD2. The CDR3 has 13 residues. Germline lookup yields CDR1 SNHLY and CDR2 FYNNEI. With 8 bases clipped from V and 6 bases from J, the junction kept 6 bases outside the gene matches. In DNA, the CDR3 is TGTGCCAGCGGGGTACTAGCGGCCAATGAGCAGTTCTTC. Encoded protein: CASGVLAANEQFF.

The chain combines TRBV7-2 with TRBJ2-3; TRBD2 agrees at 8 bases. Germline V gene sequence: CDR1 SGHTA, CDR2 FQGNSA. V shed 5 bases and J 5 bases; nucleotides not matched to a gene: 9. This CDR3 comprises 15 residues. The CDR3: CASSRDSGGLDTQYF. The CDR3 nucleotides read TGTGCCAGCAGCAGGGACTCGGGGGGGCTAGATACGCAGTATTTT.

This chain joins TRBV9 and TRBJ2-1; D remains unclear. Germline V lookup: CDR1 SGDLS, CDR2 YYNGEE. The length of the CDR3 is 14 residues. V was shortened by 0 bases and J by 3 bases, with 7 bases between the two germline ends. The CDR3 sequence: CASSVDGGYNEQFF. CDR3 DNA sequence: TGTGCCAGCAGCGTAGATGGCGGCTACAATGAGCAGTTCTTC.

This clone has just a few counts. V is TRBV6-1 and J is TRBJ2-7, with 9 bases matching TRBD2. The CDR3 has 14 amino acids. Germline lookup yields CDR1 MNHNS and CDR2 SASEGT. After removal of 7 bases from V and 5 bases from J, the junction contained 9 bases not matched to a gene. CDR3 protein: CASISSGRGDEQYF. The CDR3 DNA sequence: TGTGCCAGCATAAGTAGCGGGAGAGGGGACGAGCAGTACTTC.

V is TRBV5-6 and J is TRBJ2-1, with TRBD2 identical over 10 bases. The CDR3 consists of 16 residues. V was pared by 1 base and J by 2 bases, with 3 bases of the junction left unmatched. Germline CDR1 is SGHDT and CDR2 is YYEEEE. CDR3 amino acids: CASSLSSGSTYNEQFF. The DNA for the CDR3 is TGTGCCAGCAGCTTGTCTAGCGGGAGTACCTACAATGAGCAGTTCTTC.

The rearrangement joins TRBV28 to TRBJ2-1; D is ambiguous. The CDR3 spans 14 residues. V was clipped by 0 bases and J by 6 bases, with 9 bases between them. Germline V gene data show CDR1 as MDHEN and CDR2 as SYDVKM. The CDR3 here is CASSLWSLSNEQFF. CDR3 nucleotide sequence: TGTGCCAGCAGTTTATGGTCCCTCTCCAATGAGCAGTTCTTC.

V gene TRBV6-1 combines with J gene TRBJ1-5; 8 bases fit TRBD1. There are 14 residues in the CDR3. Trimming removed 0 bases from V and 7 bases from J; junction bases left unmatched: 2. The V gene's germline CDR1 is MNHNS and CDR2 SASEGT. CDR3 nucleotides: TGTGCCAGCAGTGAAGCGACAGGGGAGCAGCCCCAGCATTTT. Encoded protein: CASSEATGEQPQHF.

The chain joins TRBV7-9 to TRBJ2-7, with 11 bases that match TRBD1. V dropped 5 bases and J dropped 2; count of bases not matched to a gene: 8. Germline CDR1 reads SEHNR; CDR2 reads FQNEAQ (reference sequence). The CDR3 loop spans 16 amino acids. Here the CDR3 reads CASSPKSGQGAYEQYF. The CDR3, as DNA: TGTGCCAGCAGCCCCAAGTCGGGACAGGGGGCCTACGAGCAGTACTTC.

The genes are TRBV28 and TRBJ2-7; no clear D. CDR1 MDHEN and CDR2 SYDVKM come from the germline V gene. The length of the CDR3 is 13 residues. The V gene lost 1 base and the J gene lost 4 bases, with 8 bases spanning the gap. CDR3 nucleotide sequence: TGTGCCAGCAGTTTATCTAGTCTTTACGAGCAGTACTTC. Its protein product is CASSLSSLYEQYF.

The CDR3 DNA follows: TGCGCCAGCACTAGACAGGGGGGCACAGATACGCAGTATTTT. This gives the protein CASTRQGGTDTQYF. The chain uses TRBV4-1 and TRBJ2-3; 9 bases are a match to TRBD1. Unmatched junction bases numbered 3, after V lost 7 bases and J lost 1 base. The CDR3 consists of 14 residues. Looked up from germline, CDR1 is MGHRA and CDR2 is YSYEKL.

The chain carries TRBV10-3 and TRBJ2-1, with 8 bases identical to TRBD2. J lost 8 bases, V lost 4 bases, and 1 base had no gene match. Per the germline V gene, CDR1 is ENHRY and CDR2 is SYGVKD. CDR3 size: 12 residues. CDR3 coding DNA: TGTGCCATCAGTGGGACTAGCTATGAGCAGTTCTTC. This gives the protein CAISGTSYEQFF.

The J gene is TRBJ2-5, the V gene TRBV4-2, with 7 bases aligning to TRBD1. Germline V lookup: CDR1 LGHNA, CDR2 YNFKEQ. There are 15 residues in the CDR3. The junction had 4 bases not matched to a gene; V was cut back by 1 base and J by 2 bases. CDR3 DNA: TGTGCCAGCAGCCAAGTGGACAGGAATCAAGAGACCCAGTACTTC. Its translation: CASSQVDRNQETQYF.

V and J are TRBV2 and TRBJ2-1; TRBD1 aligns across 9 bases. The CDR3 consists of 14 residues. CDR1 is SNHLY, CDR2 FYNNEI, per germline. The junction had 4 bases not matched to a gene; V was cut back by 6 bases and J by 4 bases. CDR3 in DNA: TGTGCCAGCAGAGACAGGGGGGGGTACAATGAGCAGTTCTTC. Its protein is CASRDRGGYNEQFF. Looking up the rest from reference TRBV2 and TRBJ2-1 gives the full variable domain: EPEVTQTPSHQVTQMGQEVILRCVPISNHLYFYWYRQILGQKVEFLVSFYNNEISEKSEIFDDQFSVERPDGSNFTLKIRSTKLEDSAMYFCASRDRGGYNEQFFGPGTRLTVL.

Here the CDR3 DNA reads TGCGCCAGCAGCCGATTAGTGACAGGCGCAGATGGCTACACCTTC. Amino acid sequence: CASSRLVTGADGYTF. V is TRBV4-1 and J is TRBJ1-2; tentative D call: TRBD1 (6 bases). Deletions cut 4 bases from V and 6 bases from J, with 18 bases between. CDR3 length: 15 amino acids. CDR1 is MGHRA and CDR2 is YSYEKL in the germline V gene.

This clone came up once. The gene calls are TRBV21-1 and TRBJ1-2. TRBV21-1 has pseudogene status. The CDR3 is 14 residues long. CDR3 loop: CASSRRDPSYGYTF. Here the CDR3 DNA reads TGTGCCAGCAGCAGGAGGGACCCTTCCTATGGCTACACCTTC.

The chain combines TRBV7-9 with TRBJ2-7, with TRBD2 matching 9 bases. This CDR3 contains 14 residues. V lost 5 bases and J lost 3; bases outside the gene matches: 5. Germline values: CDR1 SEHNR, CDR2 FQNEAQ (reference sequence). Written as DNA, the CDR3 is TGTGCCAGCAGCACCTCGACTAGCGGCTACGAGCAGTACTTC. Protein sequence: CASSTSTSGYEQYF. Full variable domain (missing parts from reference TRBV7-9 and TRBJ2-7): DTGVSQNPRHKITKRGQNVTFRCDPISEHNRLYWYRQTLGQGPEFLTYFQNEAQLEKSRLLSDRFSAERPKGSFSTLEIQRTEQGDSAMYLCASSTSTSGYEQYFGPGTRLTVT.

The V and J genes are TRBV28 and TRBJ1-4; the match to TRBD1 covers 7 bases. J lost 3 bases, V lost 2 bases, and 0 bases had no gene match. CDR1 and CDR2 (germline): MDHEN, SYDVKM. CDR3 length equals 14 residues. The CDR3 is CASSLQGANEKLFF. The CDR3 nucleotides read TGTGCCAGCAGTTTACAGGGGGCTAATGAAAAACTGTTTTTT.